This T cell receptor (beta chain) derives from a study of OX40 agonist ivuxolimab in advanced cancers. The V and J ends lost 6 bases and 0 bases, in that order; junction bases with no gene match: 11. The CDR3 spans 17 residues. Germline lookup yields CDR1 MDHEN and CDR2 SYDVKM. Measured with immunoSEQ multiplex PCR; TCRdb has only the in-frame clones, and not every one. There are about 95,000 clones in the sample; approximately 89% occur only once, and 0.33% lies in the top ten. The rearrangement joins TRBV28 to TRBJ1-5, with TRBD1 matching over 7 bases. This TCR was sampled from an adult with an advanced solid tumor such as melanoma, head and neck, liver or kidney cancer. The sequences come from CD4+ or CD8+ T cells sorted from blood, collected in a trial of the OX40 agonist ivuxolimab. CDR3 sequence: CASSSGQNLYSNQPQHF. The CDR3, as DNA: TGTGCCAGCAGCTCGGGACAGAACCTTTATAGCAATCAGCCCCAGCATTTT.